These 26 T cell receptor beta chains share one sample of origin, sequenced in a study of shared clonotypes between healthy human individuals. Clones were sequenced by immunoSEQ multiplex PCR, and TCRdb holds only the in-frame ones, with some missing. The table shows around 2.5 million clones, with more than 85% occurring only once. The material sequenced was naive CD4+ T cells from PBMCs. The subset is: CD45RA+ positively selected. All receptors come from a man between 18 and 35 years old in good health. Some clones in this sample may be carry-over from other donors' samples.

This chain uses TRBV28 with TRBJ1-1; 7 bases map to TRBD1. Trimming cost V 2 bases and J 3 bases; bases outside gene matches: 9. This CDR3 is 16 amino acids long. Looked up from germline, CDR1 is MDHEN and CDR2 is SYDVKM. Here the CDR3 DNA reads TGTGCCAGCAGTTTACCTGGTACAGGGGCCGACACTGAAGCTTTCTTT. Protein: CASSLPGTGADTEAFF.

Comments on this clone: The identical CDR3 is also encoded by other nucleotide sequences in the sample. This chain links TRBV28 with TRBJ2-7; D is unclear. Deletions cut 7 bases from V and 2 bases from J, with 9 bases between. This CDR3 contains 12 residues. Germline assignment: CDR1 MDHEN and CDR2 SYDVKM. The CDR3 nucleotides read TGTGCCAGCACCCCTCGGACCTACGAGCAGTACTTC. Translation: CASTPRTYEQYF.

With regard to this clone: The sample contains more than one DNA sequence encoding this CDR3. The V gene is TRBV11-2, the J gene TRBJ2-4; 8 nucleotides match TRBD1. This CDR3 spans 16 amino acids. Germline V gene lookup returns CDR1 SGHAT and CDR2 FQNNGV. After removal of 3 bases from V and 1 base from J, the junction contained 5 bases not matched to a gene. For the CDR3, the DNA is TGTGCCAGCAGCTTGGGACAGGTGCTGGCCAAAAACATTCAGTACTTC. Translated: CASSLGQVLAKNIQYF. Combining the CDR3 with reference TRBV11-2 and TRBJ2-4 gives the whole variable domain EAGVAQSPRYKIIEKRQSVAFWCNPISGHATLYWYQQILGQGPKLLIQFQNNGVVDDSQLPKDRFSAERLKGVDSTLKIQPAKLEDSAVYLCASSLGQVLAKNIQYFGAGTRLSVL.

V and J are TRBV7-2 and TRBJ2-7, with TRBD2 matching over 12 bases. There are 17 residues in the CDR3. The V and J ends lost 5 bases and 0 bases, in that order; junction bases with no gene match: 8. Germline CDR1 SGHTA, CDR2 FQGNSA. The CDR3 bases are TGTGCCAGCAGCAGACCCCTAGCGGGAGGGCCCTCCTACGAGCAGTACTTC. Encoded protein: CASSRPLAGGPSYEQYF.

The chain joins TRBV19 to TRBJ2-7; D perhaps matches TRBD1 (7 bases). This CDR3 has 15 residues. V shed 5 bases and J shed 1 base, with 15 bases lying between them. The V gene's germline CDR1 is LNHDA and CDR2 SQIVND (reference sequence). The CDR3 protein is CASSAFSGGSYEQYF. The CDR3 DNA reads TGTGCCAGTAGTGCCTTCTCAGGGGGGTCCTACGAGCAGTACTTC.

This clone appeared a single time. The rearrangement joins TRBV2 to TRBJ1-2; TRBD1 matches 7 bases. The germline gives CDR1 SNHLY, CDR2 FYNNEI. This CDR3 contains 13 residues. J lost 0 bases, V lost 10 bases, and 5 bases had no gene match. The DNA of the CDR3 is TGTGCCAAGGGCGGGACAGCTAACTATGGCTACACCTTC. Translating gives CAKGGTANYGYTF. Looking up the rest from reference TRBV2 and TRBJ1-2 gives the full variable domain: EPEVTQTPSHQVTQMGQEVILRCVPISNHLYFYWYRQILGQKVEFLVSFYNNEISEKSEIFDDQFSVERPDGSNFTLKIRSTKLEDSAMYFCAKGGTANYGYTFGSGTRLTVV.

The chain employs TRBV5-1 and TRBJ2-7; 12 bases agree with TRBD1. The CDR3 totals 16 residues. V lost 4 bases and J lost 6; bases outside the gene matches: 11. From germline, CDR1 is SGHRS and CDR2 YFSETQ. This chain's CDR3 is CASSIGTGGASSEQYF. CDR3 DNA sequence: TGCGCCAGCAGCATTGGGACAGGGGGCGCTTCGTCCGAGCAGTACTTC.

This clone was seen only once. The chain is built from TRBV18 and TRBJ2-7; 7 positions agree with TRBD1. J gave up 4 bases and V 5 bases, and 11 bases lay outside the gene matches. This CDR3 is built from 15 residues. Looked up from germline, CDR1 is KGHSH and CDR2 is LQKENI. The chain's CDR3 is CASSGKGPGGYEQYF. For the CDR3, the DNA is TGTGCCAGCTCAGGTAAAGGGCCAGGGGGATACGAGCAGTACTTC.

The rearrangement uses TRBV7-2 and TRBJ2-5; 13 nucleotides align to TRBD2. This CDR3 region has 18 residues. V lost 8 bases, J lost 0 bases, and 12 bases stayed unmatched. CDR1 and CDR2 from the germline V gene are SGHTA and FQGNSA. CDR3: CASDSSGLAGKYQETQYF. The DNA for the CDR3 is TGTGCCAGCGACTCCTCGGGACTAGCGGGAAAGTACCAAGAGACCCAGTACTTC.

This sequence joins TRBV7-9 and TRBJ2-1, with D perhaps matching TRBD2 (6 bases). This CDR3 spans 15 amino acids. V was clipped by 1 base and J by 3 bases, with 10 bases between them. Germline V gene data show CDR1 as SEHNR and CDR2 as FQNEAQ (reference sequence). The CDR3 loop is CASSLEGRSYNEQFF. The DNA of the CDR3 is TGTGCCAGCAGCTTAGAAGGGAGGAGCTACAATGAGCAGTTCTTC.

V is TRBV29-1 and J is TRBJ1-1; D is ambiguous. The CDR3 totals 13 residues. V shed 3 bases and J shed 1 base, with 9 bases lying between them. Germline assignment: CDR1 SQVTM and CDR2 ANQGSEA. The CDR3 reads CSVDSASNTEAFF. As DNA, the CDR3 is TGCAGCGTTGATTCAGCCTCGAACACTGAAGCTTTCTTT.

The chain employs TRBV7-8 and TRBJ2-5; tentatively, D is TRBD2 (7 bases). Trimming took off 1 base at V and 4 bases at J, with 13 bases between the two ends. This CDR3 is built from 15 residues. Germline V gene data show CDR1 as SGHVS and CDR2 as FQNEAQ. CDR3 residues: CASSLGPGGRETQYF. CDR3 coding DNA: TGTGCCAGCAGCTTAGGGCCCGGGGGGCGAGAGACCCAGTACTTC.

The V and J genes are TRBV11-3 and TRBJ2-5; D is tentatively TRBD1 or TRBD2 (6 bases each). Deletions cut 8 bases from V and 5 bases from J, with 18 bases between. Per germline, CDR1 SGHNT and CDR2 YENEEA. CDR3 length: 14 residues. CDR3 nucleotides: TGTGCCAGCTCTCCCGGGGGCGATGGGGAGACCCAGTACTTC. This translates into CASSPGGDGETQYF.

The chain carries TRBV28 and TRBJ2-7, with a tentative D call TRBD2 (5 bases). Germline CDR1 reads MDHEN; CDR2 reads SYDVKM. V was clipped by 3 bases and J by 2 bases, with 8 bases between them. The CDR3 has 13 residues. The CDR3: CASSLATTYEQYF. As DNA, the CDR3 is TGTGCCAGCAGTTTGGCGACTACCTACGAGCAGTACTTC.

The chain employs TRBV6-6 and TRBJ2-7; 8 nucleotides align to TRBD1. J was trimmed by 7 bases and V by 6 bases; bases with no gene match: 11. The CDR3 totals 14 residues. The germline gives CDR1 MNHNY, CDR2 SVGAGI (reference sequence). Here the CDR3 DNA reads TGTGCCAGCAGATCAGGACAGGGCCCCCAAGAGCAGTACTTC. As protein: CASRSGQGPQEQYF.

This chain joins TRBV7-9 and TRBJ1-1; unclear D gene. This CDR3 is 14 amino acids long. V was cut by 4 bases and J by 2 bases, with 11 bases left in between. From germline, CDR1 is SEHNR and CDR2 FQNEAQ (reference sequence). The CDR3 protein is CASSSPAGNTEAFF. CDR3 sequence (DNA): TGTGCCAGCAGCTCCCCGGCAGGTAACACTGAAGCTTTCTTT.

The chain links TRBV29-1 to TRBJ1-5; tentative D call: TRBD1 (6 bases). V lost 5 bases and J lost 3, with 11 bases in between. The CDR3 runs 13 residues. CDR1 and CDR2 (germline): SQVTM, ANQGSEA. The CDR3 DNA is TGCAGCGTTAAGGGGGGGGACAATCAGCCCCAGCATTTT. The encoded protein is CSVKGGDNQPQHF.

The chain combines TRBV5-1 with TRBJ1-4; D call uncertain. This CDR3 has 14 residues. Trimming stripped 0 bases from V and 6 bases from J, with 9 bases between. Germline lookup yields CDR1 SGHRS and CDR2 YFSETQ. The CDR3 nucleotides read TGCGCCAGCAGCTTGGGCGGGAGGCATGAAAAACTGTTTTTT. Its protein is CASSLGGRHEKLFF.

The CDR3 reads CSVASRQGVYGYTF. In nucleotides, the CDR3 is TGCAGCGTAGCCTCAAGACAGGGAGTCTATGGCTACACCTTC. This sequence joins TRBV29-1 and TRBJ1-2, with 7 bases that match TRBD1. Trimming removed 6 bases from V and 4 bases from J; junction bases left unmatched: 11. Germline-derived CDR1 and CDR2 are SQVTM and ANQGSEA. This CDR3 comprises 14 residues. The full variable domain, completed using reference TRBV29-1 and TRBJ1-2, is SAVISQKPSRDICQRGTSLTIQCQVDSQVTMMFWYRQQPGQSLTLIATANQGSEATYESGFVIDKFPISRPNLTFSTLTVSNMSPEDSSIYLCSVASRQGVYGYTFGSGTRLTVV.

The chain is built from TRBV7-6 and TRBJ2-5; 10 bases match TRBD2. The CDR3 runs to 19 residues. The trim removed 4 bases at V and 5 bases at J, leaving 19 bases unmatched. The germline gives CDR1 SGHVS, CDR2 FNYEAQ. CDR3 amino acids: CASSSQPPFTSGTGETQYF. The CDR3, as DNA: TGTGCCAGCAGCTCCCAACCCCCTTTTACTAGCGGGACGGGGGAGACCCAGTACTTC. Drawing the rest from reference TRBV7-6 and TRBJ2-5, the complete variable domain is GAGVSQSPRYKVTKRGQDVALRCDPISGHVSLYWYRQALGQGPEFLTYFNYEAQQDKSGLPNDRFSAERPEGSISTLTIQRTEQRDSAMYRCASSSQPPFTSGTGETQYFGPGTRLLVL.

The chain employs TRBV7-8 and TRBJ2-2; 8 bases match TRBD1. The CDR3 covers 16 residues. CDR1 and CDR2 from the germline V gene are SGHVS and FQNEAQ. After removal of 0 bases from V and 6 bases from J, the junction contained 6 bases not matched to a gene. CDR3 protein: CASSLADREFAGELFF. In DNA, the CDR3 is TGTGCCAGCAGCTTAGCGGACAGGGAATTCGCCGGGGAGCTGTTTTTT.

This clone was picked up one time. The CDR3 bases are TGTGCCAGCAGTTCCTACAGGGGTTCCAAAAACATTCAGTACTTC. Translated, it gives CASSSYRGSKNIQYF. This chain connects TRBV27 to TRBJ2-4; TRBD1 matches at 7 bases. The germline V gene has CDR1 MNHEY and CDR2 SMNVEV (reference sequence). V shed 4 bases and J 2 bases; nucleotides not matched to a gene: 5. The CDR3 has 15 amino acids.

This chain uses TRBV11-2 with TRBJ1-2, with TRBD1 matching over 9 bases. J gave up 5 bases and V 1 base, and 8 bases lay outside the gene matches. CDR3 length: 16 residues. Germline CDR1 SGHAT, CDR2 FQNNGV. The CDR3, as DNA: TGTGCCAGCAGCTTAGCCCGGACAGGGGCATTGTATGGCTACACCTTC. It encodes CASSLARTGALYGYTF.

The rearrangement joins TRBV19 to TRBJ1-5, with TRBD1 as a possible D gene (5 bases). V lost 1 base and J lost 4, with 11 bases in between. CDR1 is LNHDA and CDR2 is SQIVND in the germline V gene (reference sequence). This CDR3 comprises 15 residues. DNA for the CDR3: TGTGCCAGTAGTATAGGCCCCAGGGCTAATCAGCCCCAGCATTTT. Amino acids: CASSIGPRANQPQHF.

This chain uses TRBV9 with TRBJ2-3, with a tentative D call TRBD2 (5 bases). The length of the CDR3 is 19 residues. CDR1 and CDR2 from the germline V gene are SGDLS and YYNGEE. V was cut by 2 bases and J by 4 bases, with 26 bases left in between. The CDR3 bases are TGTGCCAGCAGCGTCGAGGGATCGTGGGAGTTGAGGGCCGCAGATACGCAGTATTTT. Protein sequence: CASSVEGSWELRAADTQYF.

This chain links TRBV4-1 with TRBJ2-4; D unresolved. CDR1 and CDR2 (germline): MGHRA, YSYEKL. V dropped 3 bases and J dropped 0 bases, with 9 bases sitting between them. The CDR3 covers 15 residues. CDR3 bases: TGCGCCAGCAGCCAGACGATCATAGCCAAAAACATTCAGTACTTC. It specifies CASSQTIIAKNIQYF.